This T cell receptor (beta chain) was recorded in a study of beta chain features in type 1 diabetes. General study points: Shorter TCRB CDR3s, moderately but significantly so, marked every one of the four CD4+ subsets in Type 1 diabetes patients.

Via the markers CD45RO/CCR7/CD25/CD127/CD95/CD27, stem cell-like memory, regulatory, central memory and naive CD4+ cells were sorted. Trimming shortened V by 6 bases and J by 4 bases, and 15 bases separated the two germline ends. Looked up from germline, CDR1 is SGHAT and CDR2 is FQNNGV. The length of the CDR3 is 14 residues. Regarding this clone: The antigen remains unidentified.

The sequenced template was cDNA made from the entire isolated RNA. Sequencing of naive, central memory and regulatory T cell samples gave an average of around 3.5 million reads. Here immunoSEQ multiplex PCR was the method, and the copy in TCRdb shows in-frame clones only, minus some. In the table there are about 160,000 clones, about 10% of which are singletons. Sequencing was carried out using central memory CD4+ T cells from blood. The chain carries TRBV11-2 and TRBJ1-1; D perhaps matches TRBD1 (5 bases). This clonotype originated in a woman aged 25-40 years with type 1 diabetes. The CDR3 is CASRSTSGGTEAFF. The DNA for the CDR3 is TGTGCCAGCAGGTCTACCTCGGGGGGCACTGAAGCTTTCTTT.